This TCR beta chain comes out of a study of early T cells in non-severe SARS-CoV-2 infection. Study context: Unsorted whole-blood RNA was sequenced in bulk, leaving chains unpaired. Study-level findings and limits: VDJdb-based annotation leaned toward anti-spike CD8 responses and missed private and CD4 specificities.

This clonotype appeared many times. Its antigen remains unknown. Unique molecular identifiers (one per individual cDNA molecule) were attached. Using its own MiXCR run on the 5' RACE reads, TCRdb lists one record per CDR3 protein. The table lists approximately 68,000 distinct CDR3 sequences, around 10% of them singletons. From germline, CDR1 is SEHNR and CDR2 FQNEAQ (reference sequence). Trimming shortened V by 7 bases and J by 3 bases, and 15 bases separated the two germline ends. The CDR3 loop spans 14 amino acids. The sequence was collected from an adult who was a healthcare worker with PCR-confirmed SARS-CoV-2 infection or an uninfected control (not recorded which). This sample comprised whole blood, obtained at baseline. J is TRBJ1-2 and V is TRBV7-9; possible D gene TRBD1, 6 bases. CDR3: CASIGGGRDYGYTF. The CDR3 coding sequence is TGTGCCAGCATAGGAGGGGGTAGGGACTATGGCTACACCTTC.